In its sample, the clone carrying this TCR beta chain was seen a few times. This CDR3 contains 14 residues. This record comes from a study of blood T cell repertoires in COVID-19. Whole-study context: Spain, Italy and the United States supplied samples that represented acute and convalescent COVID-19. PBMCs, B-cell-depleted T cells, or T cells provided the cDNA or gDNA that made up the material.

Authors' analysis steps: Reference gene primer amplification in the assay estimated nucleated cell counts. The protocol was immunoSEQ multiplex PCR, while the TCRdb copy is restricted to in-frame clones and leaves out a portion. V, J and clone size derive from that table, while D and trimming were established from the DNA sequence. The table includes tens of thousands of clones, just over 85% detected once. The rearrangement joins TRBV21-1 to TRBJ2-1; TRBD2, the table's D call, was not compared with the DNA. TRBV21-1 is deemed a pseudogene. Sequencing was done on a sample of peripheral blood. This TCR was recovered from a man aged 65-85 years in a cohort sampled during active COVID-19. The CDR3 here is CASSLATTYNEQFF. The CDR3 DNA reads as TGTGCCAGCAGTCTAGCGACGACCTACAATGAGCAGTTCTTC.